This T cell receptor (beta chain) emerged from a study of shared clonotypes between healthy human individuals. Study findings and constraints: Generally, estimated richness proved larger in naive subsets than it did in memory subsets.

The sample holds a few counts of this clone. The antigen remains undetermined. This CDR3 is 13 amino acids long. The V gene's germline CDR1 is LNHDA and CDR2 SQIVND (reference sequence). V gave up 3 bases and J gave up 2 bases, with 5 bases separating them. Method: immunoSEQ multiplex PCR; TCRdb's copy keeps in-frame clones and lacks some. The data contain 110,000 or so clones, roughly two thirds of them seen just once; the ten biggest clones take up more than 20%. The sequencing input was memory CD8+ T cells sorted from blood. Described subset: CD45RO+ cells pooled with CCR7-negative TemRA cells. This clonotype originated in a woman younger than 45 in good health. The chain combines TRBV19 with TRBJ1-5; no clear D. The DNA for the CDR3 is TGTGCCAGTAGTATCGTCGGCAATCAGCCCCAGCATTTT. Its translation is CASSIVGNQPQHF.